Sequencing of this TCR beta chain was carried out in a study of technical replicates of blood from a few donors. In its sample, this clone was seen a few times. CDR3 length equals 12 residues. Germline lookup yields CDR1 SNHLY and CDR2 FYNNEI. Trimming removed 7 bases at V and 8 bases at J, with 14 bases between. Libraries were prepared by immunoSEQ multiplex PCR; TCRdb keeps only in-frame clonotypes and omits some of them. The sample includes tens of thousands of clones, around 94% seen only once; the top ten take around 0.37%. This TCR was recovered from a human donor in good health. The V call is TRBV2, the J call TRBJ1-1; D is uncertain. The sequenced sample was T cells isolated from PBMCs. For the CDR3, the DNA is TGTGCCAGCATCCCCAGGTCCCGGGAAGCTTTCTTT. Its protein is CASIPRSREAFF. Supplemented by reference TRBV2 and TRBJ1-1, the full variable domain reads EPEVTQTPSHQVTQMGQEVILRCVPISNHLYFYWYRQILGQKVEFLVSFYNNEISEKSEIFDDQFSVERPDGSNFTLKIRSTKLEDSAMYFCASIPRSREAFFGQGTRLTVV.